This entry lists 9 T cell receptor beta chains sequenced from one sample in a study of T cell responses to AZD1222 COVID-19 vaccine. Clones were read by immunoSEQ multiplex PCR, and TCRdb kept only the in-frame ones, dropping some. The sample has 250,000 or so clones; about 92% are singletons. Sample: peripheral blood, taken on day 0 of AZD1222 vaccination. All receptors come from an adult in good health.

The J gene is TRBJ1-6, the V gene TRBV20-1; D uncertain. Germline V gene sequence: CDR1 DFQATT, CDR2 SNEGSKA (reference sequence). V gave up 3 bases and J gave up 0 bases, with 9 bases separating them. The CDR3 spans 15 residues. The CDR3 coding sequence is TGCAGTGCTAGTCAGCCCAGCTCCTATAATTCACCCCTCCACTTT. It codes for CSASQPSSYNSPLHF.

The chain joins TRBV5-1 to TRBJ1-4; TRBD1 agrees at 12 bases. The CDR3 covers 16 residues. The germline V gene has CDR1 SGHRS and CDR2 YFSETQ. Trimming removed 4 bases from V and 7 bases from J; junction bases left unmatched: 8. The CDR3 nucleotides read TGCGCCAGCAGCGCACGGGACAGGGGGCCCGGTGAAAAACTGTTTTTT. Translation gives CASSARDRGPGEKLFF.

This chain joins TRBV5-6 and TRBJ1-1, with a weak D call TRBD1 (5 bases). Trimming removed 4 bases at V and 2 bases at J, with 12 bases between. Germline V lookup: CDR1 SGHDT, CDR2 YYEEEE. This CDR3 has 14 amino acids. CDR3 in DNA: TGTGCCAGCAGCGTCGGGGGGATCAACACTGAAGCTTTCTTT. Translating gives CASSVGGINTEAFF.

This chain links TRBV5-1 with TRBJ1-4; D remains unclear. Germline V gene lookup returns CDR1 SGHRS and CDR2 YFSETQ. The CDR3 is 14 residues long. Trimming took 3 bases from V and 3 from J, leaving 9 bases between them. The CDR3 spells CASSSDGANEKLFF. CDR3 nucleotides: TGCGCCAGCAGCTCGGACGGAGCTAATGAAAAACTGTTTTTT.

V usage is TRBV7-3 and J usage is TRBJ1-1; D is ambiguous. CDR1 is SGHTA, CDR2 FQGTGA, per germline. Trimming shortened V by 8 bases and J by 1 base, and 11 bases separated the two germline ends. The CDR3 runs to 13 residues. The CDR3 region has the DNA TGTGCCAGCGGGAAACATAAGAACACTGAAGCTTTCTTT. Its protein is CASGKHKNTEAFF.

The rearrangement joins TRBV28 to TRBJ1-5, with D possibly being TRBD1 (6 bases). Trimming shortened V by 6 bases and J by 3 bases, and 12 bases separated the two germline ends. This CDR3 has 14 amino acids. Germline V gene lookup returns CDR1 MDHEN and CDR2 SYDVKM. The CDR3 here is CASRMAGVNQPQHF. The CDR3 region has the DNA TGTGCCAGCAGGATGGCAGGGGTCAATCAGCCCCAGCATTTT.

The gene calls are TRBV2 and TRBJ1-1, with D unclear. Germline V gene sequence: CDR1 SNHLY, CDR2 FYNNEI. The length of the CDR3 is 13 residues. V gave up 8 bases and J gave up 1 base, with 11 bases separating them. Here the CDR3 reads CASDWNKNTEAFF. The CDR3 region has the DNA TGTGCCAGCGATTGGAACAAGAACACTGAAGCTTTCTTT.

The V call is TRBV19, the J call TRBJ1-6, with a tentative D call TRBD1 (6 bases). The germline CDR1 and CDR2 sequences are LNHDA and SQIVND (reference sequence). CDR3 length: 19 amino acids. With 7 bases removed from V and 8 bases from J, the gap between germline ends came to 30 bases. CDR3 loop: CASKGGSRTGVLWDSPLHF. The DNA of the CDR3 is TGTGCCAGTAAGGGGGGGTCCCGGACCGGGGTCCTCTGGGATTCACCCCTCCACTTT.

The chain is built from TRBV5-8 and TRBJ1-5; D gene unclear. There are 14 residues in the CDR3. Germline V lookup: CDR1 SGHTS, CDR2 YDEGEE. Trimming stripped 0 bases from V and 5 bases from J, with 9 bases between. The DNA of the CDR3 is TGTGCCAGCAGCTTGGGGCGGCCTTATCAGCCCCAGCATTTT. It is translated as CASSLGRPYQPQHF.